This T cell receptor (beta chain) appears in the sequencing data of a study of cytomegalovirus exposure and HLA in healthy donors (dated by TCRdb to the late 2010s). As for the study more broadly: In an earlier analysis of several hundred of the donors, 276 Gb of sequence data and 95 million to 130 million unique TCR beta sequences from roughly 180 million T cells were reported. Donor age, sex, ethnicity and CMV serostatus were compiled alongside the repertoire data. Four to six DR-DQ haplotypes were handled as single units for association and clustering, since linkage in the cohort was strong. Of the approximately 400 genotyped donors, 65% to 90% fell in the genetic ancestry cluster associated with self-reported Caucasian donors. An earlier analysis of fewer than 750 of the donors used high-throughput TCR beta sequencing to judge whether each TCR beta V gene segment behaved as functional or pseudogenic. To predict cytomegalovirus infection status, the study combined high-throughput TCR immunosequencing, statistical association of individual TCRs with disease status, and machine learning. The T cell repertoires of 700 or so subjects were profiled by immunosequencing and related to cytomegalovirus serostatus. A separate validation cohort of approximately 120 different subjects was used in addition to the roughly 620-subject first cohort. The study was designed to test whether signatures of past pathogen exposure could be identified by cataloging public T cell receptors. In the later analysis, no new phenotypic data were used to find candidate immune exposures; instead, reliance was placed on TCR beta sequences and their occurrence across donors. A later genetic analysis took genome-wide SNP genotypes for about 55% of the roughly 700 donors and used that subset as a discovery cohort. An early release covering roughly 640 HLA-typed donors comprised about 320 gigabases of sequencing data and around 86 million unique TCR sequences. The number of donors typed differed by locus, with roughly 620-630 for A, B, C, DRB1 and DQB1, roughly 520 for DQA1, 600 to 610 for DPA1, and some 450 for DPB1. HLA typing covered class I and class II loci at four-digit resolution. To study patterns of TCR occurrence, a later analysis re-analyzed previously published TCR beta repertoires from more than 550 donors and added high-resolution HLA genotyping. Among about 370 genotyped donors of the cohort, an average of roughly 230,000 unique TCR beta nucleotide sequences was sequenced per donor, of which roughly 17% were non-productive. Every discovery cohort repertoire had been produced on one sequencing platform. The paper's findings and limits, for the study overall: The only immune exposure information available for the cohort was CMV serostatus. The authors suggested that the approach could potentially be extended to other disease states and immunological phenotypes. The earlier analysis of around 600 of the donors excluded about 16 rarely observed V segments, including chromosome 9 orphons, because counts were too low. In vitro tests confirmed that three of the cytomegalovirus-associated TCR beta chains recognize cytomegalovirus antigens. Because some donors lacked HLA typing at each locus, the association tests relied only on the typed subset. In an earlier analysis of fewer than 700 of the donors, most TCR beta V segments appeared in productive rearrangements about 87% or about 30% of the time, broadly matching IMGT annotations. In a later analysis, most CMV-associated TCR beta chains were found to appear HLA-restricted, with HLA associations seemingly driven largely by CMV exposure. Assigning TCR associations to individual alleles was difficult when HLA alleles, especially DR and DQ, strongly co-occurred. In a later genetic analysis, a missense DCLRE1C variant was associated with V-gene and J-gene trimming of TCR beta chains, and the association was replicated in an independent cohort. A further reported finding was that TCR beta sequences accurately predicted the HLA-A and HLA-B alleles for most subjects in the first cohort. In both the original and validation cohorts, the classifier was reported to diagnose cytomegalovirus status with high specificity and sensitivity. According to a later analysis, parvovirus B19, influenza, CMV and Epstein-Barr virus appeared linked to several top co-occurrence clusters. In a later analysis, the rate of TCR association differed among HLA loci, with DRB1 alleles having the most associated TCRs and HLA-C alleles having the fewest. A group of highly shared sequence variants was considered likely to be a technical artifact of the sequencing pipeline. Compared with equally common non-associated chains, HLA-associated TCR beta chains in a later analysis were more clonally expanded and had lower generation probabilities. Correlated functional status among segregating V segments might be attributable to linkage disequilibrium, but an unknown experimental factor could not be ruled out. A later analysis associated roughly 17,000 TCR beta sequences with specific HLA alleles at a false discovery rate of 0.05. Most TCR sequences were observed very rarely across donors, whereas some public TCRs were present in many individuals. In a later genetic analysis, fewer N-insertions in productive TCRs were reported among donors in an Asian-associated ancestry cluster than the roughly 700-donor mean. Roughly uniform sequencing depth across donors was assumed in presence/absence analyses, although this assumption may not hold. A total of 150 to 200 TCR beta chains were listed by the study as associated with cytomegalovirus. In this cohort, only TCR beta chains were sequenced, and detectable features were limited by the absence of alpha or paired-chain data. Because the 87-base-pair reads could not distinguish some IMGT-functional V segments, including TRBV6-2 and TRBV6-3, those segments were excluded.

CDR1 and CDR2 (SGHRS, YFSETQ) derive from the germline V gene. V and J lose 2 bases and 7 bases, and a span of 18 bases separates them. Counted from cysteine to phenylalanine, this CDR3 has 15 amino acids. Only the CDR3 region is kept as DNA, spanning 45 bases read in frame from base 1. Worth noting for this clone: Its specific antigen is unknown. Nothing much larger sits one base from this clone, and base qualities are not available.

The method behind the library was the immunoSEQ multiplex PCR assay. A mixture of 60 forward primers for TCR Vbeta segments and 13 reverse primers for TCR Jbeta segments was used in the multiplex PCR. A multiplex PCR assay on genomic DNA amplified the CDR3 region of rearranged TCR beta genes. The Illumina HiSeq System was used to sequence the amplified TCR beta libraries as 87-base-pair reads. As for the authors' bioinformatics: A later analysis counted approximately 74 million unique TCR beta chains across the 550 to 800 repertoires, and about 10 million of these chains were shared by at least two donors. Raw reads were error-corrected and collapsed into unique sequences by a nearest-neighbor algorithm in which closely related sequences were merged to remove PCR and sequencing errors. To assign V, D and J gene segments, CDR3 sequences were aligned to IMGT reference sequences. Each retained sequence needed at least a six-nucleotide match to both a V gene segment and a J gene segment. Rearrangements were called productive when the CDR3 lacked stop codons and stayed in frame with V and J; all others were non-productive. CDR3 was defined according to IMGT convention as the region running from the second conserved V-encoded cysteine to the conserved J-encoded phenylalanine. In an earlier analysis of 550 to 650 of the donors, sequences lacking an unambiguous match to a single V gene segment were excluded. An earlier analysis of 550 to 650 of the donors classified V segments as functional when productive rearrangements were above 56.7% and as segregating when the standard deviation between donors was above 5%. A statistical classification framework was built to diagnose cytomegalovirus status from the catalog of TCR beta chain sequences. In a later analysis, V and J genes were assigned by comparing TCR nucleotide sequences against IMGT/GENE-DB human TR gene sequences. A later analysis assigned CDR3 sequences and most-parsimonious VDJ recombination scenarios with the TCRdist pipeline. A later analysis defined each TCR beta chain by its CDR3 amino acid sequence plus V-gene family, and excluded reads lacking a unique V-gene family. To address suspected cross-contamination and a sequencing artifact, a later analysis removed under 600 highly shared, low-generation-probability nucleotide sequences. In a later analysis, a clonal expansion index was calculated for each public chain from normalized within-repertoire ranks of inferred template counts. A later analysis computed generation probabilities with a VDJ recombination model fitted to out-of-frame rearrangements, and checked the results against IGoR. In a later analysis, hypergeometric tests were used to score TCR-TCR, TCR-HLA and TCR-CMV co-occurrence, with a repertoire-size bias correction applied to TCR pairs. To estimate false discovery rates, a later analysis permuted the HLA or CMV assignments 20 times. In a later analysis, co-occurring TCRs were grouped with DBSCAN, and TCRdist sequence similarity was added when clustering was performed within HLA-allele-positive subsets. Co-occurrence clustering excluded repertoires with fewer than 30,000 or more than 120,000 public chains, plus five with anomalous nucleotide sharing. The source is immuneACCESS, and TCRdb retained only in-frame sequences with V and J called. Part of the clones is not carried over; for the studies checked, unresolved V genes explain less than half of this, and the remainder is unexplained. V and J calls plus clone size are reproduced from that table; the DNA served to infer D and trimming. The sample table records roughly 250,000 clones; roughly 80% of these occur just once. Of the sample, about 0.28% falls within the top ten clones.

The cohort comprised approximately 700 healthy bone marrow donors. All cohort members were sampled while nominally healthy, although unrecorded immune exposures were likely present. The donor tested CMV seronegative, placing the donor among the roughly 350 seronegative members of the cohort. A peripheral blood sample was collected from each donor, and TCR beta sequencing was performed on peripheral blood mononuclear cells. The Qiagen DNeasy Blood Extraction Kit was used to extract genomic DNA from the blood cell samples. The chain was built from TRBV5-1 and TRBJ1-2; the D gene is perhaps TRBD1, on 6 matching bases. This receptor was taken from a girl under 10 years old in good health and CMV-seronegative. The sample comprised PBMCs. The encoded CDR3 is CASSLIVGTTRGYTF. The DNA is TGCGCCAGCAGCTTAATTGTTGGGACAACCCGTGGCTACACCTTC.